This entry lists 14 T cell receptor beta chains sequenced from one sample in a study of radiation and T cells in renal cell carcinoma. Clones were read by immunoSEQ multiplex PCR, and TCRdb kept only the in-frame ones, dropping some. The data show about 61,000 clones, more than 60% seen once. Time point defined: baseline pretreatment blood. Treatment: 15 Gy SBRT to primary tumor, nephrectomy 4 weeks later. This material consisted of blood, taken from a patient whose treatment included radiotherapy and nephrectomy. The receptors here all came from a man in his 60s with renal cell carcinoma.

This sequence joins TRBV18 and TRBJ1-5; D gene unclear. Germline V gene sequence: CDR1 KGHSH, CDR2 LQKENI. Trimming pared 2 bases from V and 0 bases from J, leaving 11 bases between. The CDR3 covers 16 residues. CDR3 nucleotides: TGTGCCAGCTCACCAGGTACAAGGGATAGCAATCAGCCCCAGCATTTT. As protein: CASSPGTRDSNQPQHF.

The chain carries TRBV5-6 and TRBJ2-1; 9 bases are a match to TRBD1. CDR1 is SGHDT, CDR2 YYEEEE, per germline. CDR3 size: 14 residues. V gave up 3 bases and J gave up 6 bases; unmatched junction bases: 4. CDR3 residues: CASSSGQGTNEQFF. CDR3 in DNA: TGTGCCAGCAGCTCGGGACAGGGCACCAATGAGCAGTTCTTC.

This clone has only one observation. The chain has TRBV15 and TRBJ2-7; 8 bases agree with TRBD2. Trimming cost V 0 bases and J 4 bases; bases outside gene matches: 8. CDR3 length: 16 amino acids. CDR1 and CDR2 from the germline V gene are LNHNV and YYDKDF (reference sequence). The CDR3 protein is CATSRDLAGGIYEQYV. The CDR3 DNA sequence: TGTGCCACCAGCAGAGATTTGGCGGGAGGCATTTACGAGCAGTACGTC.

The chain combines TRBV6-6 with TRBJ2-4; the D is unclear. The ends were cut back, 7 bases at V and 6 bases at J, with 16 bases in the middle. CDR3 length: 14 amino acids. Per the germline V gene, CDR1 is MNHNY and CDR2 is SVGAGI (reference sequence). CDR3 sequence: CASTHGELGNIQYF. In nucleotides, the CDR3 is TGTGCCAGCACTCACGGCGAGTTGGGAAACATTCAGTACTTC.

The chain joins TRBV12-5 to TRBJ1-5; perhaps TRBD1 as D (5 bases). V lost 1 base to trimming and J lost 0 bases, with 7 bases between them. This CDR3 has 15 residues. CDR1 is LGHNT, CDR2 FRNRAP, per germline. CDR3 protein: CASGLGQSSNQPQHF. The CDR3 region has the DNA TGTGCTAGTGGTTTGGGACAGTCTAGCAATCAGCCCCAGCATTTT. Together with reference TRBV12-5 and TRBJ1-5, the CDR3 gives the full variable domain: DARVTQTPRHKVTEMGQEVTMRCQPILGHNTVFWYRQTMMQGLELLAYFRNRAPLDDSGMPKDRFSAEMPDATLATLKIQPSEPRDSAVYFCASGLGQSSNQPQHFGDGTRLSIL.

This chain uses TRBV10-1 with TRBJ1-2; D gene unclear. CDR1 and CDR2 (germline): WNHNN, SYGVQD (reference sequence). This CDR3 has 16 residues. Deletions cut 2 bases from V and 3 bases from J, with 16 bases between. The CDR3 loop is CASSERRRVSDYGYTF. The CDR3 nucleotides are TGCGCCAGCAGTGAGCGTCGGAGGGTTTCGGACTATGGCTACACCTTC.

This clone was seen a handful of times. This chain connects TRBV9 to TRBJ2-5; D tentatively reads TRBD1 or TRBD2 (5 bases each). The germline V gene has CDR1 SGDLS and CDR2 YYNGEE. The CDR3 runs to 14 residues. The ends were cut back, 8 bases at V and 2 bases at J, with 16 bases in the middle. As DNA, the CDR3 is TGTGCCAGTTGCCGGGACGTAGGTCAAGAGACCCAGTACTTC. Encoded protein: CASCRDVGQETQYF.

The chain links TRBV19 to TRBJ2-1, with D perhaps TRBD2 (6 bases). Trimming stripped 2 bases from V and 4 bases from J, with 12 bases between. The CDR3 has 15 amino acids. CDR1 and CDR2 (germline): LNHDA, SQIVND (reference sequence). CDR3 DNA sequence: TGTGCCAGTAGTATAACCGGGACTGGGTACAATGAGCAGTTCTTC. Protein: CASSITGTGYNEQFF.

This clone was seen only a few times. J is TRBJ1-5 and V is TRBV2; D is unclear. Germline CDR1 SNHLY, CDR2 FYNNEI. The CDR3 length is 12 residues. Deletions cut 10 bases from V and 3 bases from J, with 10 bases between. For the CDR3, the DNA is TGTGCCACAGCGGATCCCAATCAGCCCCAGCATTTT. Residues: CATADPNQPQHF.

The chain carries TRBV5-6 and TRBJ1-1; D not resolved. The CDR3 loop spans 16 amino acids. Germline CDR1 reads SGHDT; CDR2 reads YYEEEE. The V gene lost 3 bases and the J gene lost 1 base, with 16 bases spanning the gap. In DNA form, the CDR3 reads TGTGCCAGCAGCTGGGGTGGGGTGGGCCCGAACACTGAAGCTTTCTTT. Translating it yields CASSWGGVGPNTEAFF. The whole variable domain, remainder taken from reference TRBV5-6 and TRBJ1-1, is DAGVTQSPTHLIKTRGQQVTLRCSPKSGHDTVSWYQQALGQGPQFIFQYYEEEERQRGNFPDRFSGHQFPNYSSELNVNALLLGDSALYLCASSWGGVGPNTEAFFGQGTRLTVV.

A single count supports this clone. The CDR3 sequence is CASSSVGGEQYF. CDR3 in DNA: TGTGCCAGCTCCTCGGTGGGCGGCGAGCAGTACTTC. The chain is built from TRBV6-5 and TRBJ2-7; D uncertain. Germline V gene data show CDR1 as MNHEY and CDR2 as SVGAGI. The CDR3 length is 12 residues. Trimming shortened V by 8 bases and J by 6 bases, and 14 bases separated the two germline ends.

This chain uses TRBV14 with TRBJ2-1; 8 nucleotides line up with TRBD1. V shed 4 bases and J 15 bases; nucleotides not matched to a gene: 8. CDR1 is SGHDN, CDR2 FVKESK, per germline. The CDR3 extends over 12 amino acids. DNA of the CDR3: TGTGCCAGCAGCCCAGGGGGCCCAGTTCGGTTCTTC. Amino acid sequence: CASSPGGPVRFF.

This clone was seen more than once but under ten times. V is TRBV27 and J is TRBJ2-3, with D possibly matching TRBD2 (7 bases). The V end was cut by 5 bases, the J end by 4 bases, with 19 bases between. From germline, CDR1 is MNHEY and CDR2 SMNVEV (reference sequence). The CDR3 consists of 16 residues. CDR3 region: CASSLQRGGDADTQYF. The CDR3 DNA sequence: TGTGCCAGCAGTCTCCAAAGGGGGGGGGACGCAGATACGCAGTATTTT.

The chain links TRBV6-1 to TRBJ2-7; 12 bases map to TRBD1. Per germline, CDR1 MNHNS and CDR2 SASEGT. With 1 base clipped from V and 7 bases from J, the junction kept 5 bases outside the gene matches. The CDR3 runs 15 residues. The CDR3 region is CASSEVGTGGEEQYV. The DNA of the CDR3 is TGTGCCAGCAGTGAAGTGGGGACAGGGGGCGAGGAGCAGTACGTC.